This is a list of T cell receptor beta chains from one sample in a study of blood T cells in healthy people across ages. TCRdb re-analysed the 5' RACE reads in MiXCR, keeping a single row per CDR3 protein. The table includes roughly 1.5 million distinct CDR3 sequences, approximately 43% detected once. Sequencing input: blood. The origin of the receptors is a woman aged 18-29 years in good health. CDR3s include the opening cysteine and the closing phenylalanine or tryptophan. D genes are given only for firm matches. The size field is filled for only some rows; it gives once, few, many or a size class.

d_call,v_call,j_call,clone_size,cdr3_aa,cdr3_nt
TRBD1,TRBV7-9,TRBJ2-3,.,CASSPRQGQPDTQYF,TGTGCCAGCAGCCCCCGACAGGGGCAGCCAGATACGCAGTATTTT
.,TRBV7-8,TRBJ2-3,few,CASSWEGASTDTQYF,TGTGCCAGCAGCTGGGAGGGGGCTAGCACAGATACGCAGTATTTT
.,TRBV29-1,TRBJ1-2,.,CSVGTGSPNYGYTF,TGCAGCGTTGGTACGGGGTCCCCAAACTATGGCTACACCTTC
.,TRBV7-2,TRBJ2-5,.,CASSFTGRTETQYF,TGTGCCAGCAGCTTTACAGGGAGGACAGAGACCCAGTACTTC
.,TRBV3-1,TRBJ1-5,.,CASSPTPNNQPQHF,TGTGCCAGCAGCCCGACGCCGAATAATCAGCCCCAGCATTTT
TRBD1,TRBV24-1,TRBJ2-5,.,CATSDLPGTGNNEQYF,TGTGCCACCAGTGATTTGCCCGGGACAGGGAACAATGAGCAGTACTTC
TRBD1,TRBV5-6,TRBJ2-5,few,CASSYTGTGNYNEQYF,TGTGCCAGCAGCTACACCGGGACAGGGAATTACAATGAGCAGTACTTT
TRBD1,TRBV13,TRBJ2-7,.,CASSAAGQGSYEQYF,TGTGCCAGCAGCGCCGCCGGACAGGGTTCCTACGAGCAGTACTTC
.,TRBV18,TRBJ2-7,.,CASSPRDTRSYGQYF,TGTGCCAGCTCACCAAGGGACACCCGCTCCTACGGGCAGTACTTC
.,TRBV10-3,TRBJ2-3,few,CAISEGGRPTDTQYF,TGTGCCATCAGTGAAGGGGGGAGGCCCACAGATACGCAGTATTTT
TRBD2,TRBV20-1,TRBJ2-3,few,CSALRGGSDTQYF,TGCAGTGCTTTACGGGGGGGCTCGGATACGCAGTATTTT
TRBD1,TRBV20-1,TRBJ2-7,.,CSAFAGGSYNEQYF,TGCAGTGCGTTCGCAGGGGGCTCCTACAATGAGCAGTACTTC
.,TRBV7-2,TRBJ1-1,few,CASSLGGWNTEAFF,TGTGCCAGCAGTCTGGGGGGATGGAACACTGAAGCTTTCTTT
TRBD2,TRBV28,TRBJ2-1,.,CASSPLAVVGPYNEQFF,TGTGCCAGCAGCCCCCTAGCGGTCGTGGGTCCCTACAATGAGCAGTTCTTC
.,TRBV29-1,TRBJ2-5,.,CSVALLRVGQETQYF,TGCAGCGTTGCCCTCCTCAGGGTAGGCCAAGAGACCCAGTACTTC
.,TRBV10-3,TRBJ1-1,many,CAISERGPRGEAFF,TGTGCCATCAGTGAGCGTGGACCCAGAGGCGAAGCTTTCTTT